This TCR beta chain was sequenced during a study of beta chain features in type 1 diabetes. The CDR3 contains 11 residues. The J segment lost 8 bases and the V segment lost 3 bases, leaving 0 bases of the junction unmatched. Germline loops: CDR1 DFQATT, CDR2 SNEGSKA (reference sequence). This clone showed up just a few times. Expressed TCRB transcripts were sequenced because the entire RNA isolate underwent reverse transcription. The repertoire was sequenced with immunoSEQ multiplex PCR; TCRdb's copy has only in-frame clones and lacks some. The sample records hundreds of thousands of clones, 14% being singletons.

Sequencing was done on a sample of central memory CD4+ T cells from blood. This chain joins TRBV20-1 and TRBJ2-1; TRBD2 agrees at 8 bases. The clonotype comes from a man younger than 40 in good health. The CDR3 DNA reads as TGCAGTGCTAGCGGGGGGGATGAGCAGTTCTTC. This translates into CSASGGDEQFF.